This T cell receptor beta chain was sequenced for a study of T cell responses to AZD1222 COVID-19 vaccine. Libraries were prepared by immunoSEQ multiplex PCR; TCRdb keeps only in-frame clonotypes and omits some of them. The table includes roughly 97,000 clones, around 86% detected once. From germline, CDR1 is MNHEY and CDR2 SVGAGI. Trimming pared 5 bases from V and 2 bases from J, leaving 10 bases between. This CDR3 has 14 amino acids. General observations from the study: At baseline, seropositivity was found in only 5 to 7 AZD1222 recipients. CD4 TCRs linked to vaccination spanned spike, dominating at 160-218 and 743-854. Repertoires were obtained only post-peak T cell response. Donor demographics were predominantly white British with a female majority; clonal diversity may be underestimated.

This clone was seen a handful of times. Its antigen remains unknown. The V gene is TRBV6-5, the J gene TRBJ2-1, with D possibly TRBD2 on 6 matching bases. The source is an adult who received the MenACWY meningococcal vaccine as a control. Sequencing was performed on peripheral blood, taken 28 days after the second dose of the MenACWY control vaccine. CDR3 nucleotides: TGTGCCAGCAGTACCCGCGGGACCTACAATGAGCAGTTCTTC. Translated: CASSTRGTYNEQFF.